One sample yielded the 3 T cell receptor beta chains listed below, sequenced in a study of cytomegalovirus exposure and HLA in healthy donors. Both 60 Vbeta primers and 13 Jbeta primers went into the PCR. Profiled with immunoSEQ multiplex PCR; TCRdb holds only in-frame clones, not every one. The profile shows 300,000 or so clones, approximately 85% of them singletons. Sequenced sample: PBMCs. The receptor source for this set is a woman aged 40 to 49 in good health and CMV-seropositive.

The CDR3 reads CASCERGGREGNTIYF. DNA of the CDR3: TGTGCCAGCTGCGAAAGGGGGGGGCGAGAGGGAAACACCATATATTTT. The chain carries TRBV11-3 and TRBJ1-3; D possibly corresponds to TRBD1 (6 bases). This CDR3 spans 16 amino acids. Germline-derived CDR1 and CDR2 are SGHNT and YENEEA. Trimming took 8 bases from V and 4 from J, leaving 21 bases between them.

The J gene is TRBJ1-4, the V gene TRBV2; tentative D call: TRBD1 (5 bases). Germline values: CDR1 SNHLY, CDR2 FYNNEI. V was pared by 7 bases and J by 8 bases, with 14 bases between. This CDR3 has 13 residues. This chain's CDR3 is CASKSGTWEKLFF. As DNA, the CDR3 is TGTGCCAGCAAATCAGGGACTTGGGAAAAACTGTTTTTT.

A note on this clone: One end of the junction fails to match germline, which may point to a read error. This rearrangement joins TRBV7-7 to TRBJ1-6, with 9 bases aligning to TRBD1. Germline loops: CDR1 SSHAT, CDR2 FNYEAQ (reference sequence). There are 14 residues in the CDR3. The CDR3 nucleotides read TGTGCTAGCAGCCGGGACAGGGCAAACTCACCCCTCCACTTT. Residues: CASSRDRANSPLHF.